The clone carrying this T cell receptor (beta chain) appeared a few times. The target antigen is unknown. The data derive from a study of post-analysis software for immune sequencing data. General study points: Under the F measure, samples that were prepared in one batch clustered strongly together. Significantly lower normalized Chao1 diversity was seen in multiple sclerosis patients than in controls.

This CDR3 has 16 amino acids. J was trimmed by 0 bases and V by 6 bases; bases with no gene match: 5. The germline gives CDR1 MGHRA, CDR2 YSYEKL. Incorporated into the TCR beta cDNA libraries were unique molecular identifiers, which served to reduce PCR and sequencing biases. TCRdb passed the PCR reads through MiXCR, listing each CDR3 protein once. The profile covers 150,000 or so distinct CDR3 sequences, with roughly 35% appearing a single time and approximately 30% taken by the ten largest. The material sequenced was blood, taken after autologous hematopoietic stem cell transplantation. V usage is TRBV4-1 and J usage is TRBJ2-3; 11 bases match TRBD1. The clonotype originates from a girl aged 10 to 17 with multiple sclerosis. CDR3 DNA sequence: TGCGCCAGCAGGGAGGACAGGGGGCTTAGCACAGATACGCAGTATTTT. Amino acids: CASREDRGLSTDTQYF.